Shown below are 5 T cell receptor beta chains from a single sample sequenced in a study of beta chain features in type 1 diabetes. The investigators reverse transcribed all of the isolated RNA, so they sequenced expressed TCRB transcripts. Here immunoSEQ multiplex PCR was the method, and the copy in TCRdb shows in-frame clones only, minus some. The sample lists 120,000 to 150,000 clones; roughly 7.2% were seen once. The material sequenced was central memory CD4+ T cells from blood. The receptors were gathered from a woman in her twenties or thirties in good health.

The V gene is TRBV6-6, the J gene TRBJ1-5; 7 bases map to TRBD1. Trimming cost V 6 bases and J 0 bases; bases outside gene matches: 5. This CDR3 region has 15 residues. Looked up from germline, CDR1 is MNHNY and CDR2 is SVGAGI (reference sequence). Written as DNA, the CDR3 is TGTGCCAGCAGCAAACAGGGGACTAGCAATCAGCCCCAGCATTTT. Translated: CASSKQGTSNQPQHF.

This clone turned up a few times. Here the CDR3 DNA reads TGTGCCAGCAGGGGGGGACAGGGTGAGGGGGATGAGCAGTTCTTC. Protein sequence: CASRGGQGEGDEQFF. This chain joins TRBV2 and TRBJ2-1; 9 bases map to TRBD1. CDR1 and CDR2 (germline): SNHLY, FYNNEI. This CDR3 spans 15 amino acids. With V trimmed by 6 bases and J by 8 bases, 11 bases remained unmatched.

J is TRBJ2-7 and V is TRBV28; 10 nucleotides align to TRBD1. In germline, CDR1 is MDHEN, CDR2 SYDVKM. Trimming cost V 0 bases and J 9 bases; bases outside gene matches: 14. The CDR3 totals 17 residues. The CDR3 sequence: CASSLWGVSGQGTWQYF. The CDR3 DNA reads as TGTGCCAGCAGTTTATGGGGAGTGTCGGGACAGGGGACGTGGCAGTACTTC.

This clone was observed a handful of times. The rearrangement uses TRBV29-1 and TRBJ2-1, with D possibly matching TRBD2 (5 bases). Deletions cut 5 bases from V and 8 bases from J, with 16 bases between. CDR1 and CDR2 (germline): SQVTM, ANQGSEA. The CDR3 extends over 13 amino acids. Here the CDR3 reads CSVYRARGHEQFF. DNA for the CDR3: TGCAGCGTTTATCGGGCCCGGGGTCATGAGCAGTTCTTC.

This clone has just a few counts. This rearrangement joins TRBV7-8 to TRBJ2-7, with D perhaps matching TRBD1 (6 bases). Germline V gene lookup returns CDR1 SGHVS and CDR2 FQNEAQ. V lost 1 base and J 5 bases, leaving 15 bases between the germline ends. The CDR3 consists of 15 residues. The CDR3 reads CASSLGGLGANEQYF. The DNA of the CDR3 is TGTGCCAGCAGCTTAGGTGGACTGGGGGCCAACGAGCAGTACTTC.